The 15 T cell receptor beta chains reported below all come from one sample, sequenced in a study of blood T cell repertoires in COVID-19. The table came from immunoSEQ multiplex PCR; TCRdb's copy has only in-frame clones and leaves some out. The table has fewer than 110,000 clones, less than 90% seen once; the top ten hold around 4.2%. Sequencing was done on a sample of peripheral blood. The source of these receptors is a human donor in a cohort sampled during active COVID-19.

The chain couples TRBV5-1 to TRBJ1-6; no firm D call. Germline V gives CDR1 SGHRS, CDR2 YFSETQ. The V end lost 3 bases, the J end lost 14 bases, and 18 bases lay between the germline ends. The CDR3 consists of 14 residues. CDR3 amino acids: CASSSGTPGSALHF. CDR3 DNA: TGCGCCAGCAGCTCGGGAACCCCGGGGAGTGCCCTCCACTTT.

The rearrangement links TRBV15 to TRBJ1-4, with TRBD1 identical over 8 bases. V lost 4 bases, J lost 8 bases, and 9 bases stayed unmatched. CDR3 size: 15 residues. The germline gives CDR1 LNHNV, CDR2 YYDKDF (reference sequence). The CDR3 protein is CATSTRTGKEEKLFF. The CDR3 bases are TGTGCCACCAGCACGCGGACAGGGAAGGAGGAAAAACTGTTTTTT.

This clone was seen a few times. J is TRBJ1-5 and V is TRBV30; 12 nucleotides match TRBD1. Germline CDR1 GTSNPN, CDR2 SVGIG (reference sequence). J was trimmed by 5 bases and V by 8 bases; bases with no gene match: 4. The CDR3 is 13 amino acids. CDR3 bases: TGTGCCAGGGACAGGGGGCCTGATCAGCCCCAGCATTTT. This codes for CARDRGPDQPQHF.

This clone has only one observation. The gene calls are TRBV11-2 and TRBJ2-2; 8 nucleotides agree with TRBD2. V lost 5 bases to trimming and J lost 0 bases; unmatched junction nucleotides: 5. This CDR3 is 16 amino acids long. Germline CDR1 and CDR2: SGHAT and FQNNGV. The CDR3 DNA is TGTGCCAGCAGCCAAGGGGGACTAGCGAACACCGGGGAGCTGTTTTTT. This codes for CASSQGGLANTGELFF.

The CDR3 spells CASEPRGQGFNSELFF. Here the CDR3 DNA reads TGTGCCAGCGAGCCAAGAGGACAGGGCTTTAATTCTGAGCTGTTTTTT. The V and J genes are TRBV3-1 (or the pseudogene TRBV3-2) and TRBJ2-2, with 8 bases identical to TRBD1. After removal of 8 bases from V and 11 bases from J, the junction contained 19 bases not matched to a gene. Germline V lookup: CDR1 LGHDT, CDR2 YNNKEL (reference sequence). The CDR3 contains 16 residues.

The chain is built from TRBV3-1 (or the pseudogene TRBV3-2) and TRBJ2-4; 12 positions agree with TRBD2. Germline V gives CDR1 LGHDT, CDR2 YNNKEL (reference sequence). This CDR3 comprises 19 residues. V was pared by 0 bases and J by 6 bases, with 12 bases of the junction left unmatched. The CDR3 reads CASSQDPPGTSGPANIQYF. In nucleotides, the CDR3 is TGTGCCAGCAGCCAAGACCCACCCGGGACTAGCGGGCCTGCAAACATTCAGTACTTC.

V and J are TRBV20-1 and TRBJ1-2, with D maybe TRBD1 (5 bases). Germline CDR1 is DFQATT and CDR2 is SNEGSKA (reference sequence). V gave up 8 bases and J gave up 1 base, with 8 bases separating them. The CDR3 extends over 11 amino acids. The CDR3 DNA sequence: TGCAGTACCGACAGTAACTATGGCTACACCTTC. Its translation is CSTDSNYGYTF.

The CDR3 DNA reads as TGTGCCAGCAGCCATGACTCGCGTATTACAGATACGCAGTATTTT. Amino acid sequence: CASSHDSRITDTQYF. This chain links TRBV3-1 (or the pseudogene TRBV3-2) with TRBJ2-3; no clear D gene. The V and J ends lost 3 bases and 3 bases respectively, with 13 bases between them. Looked up from germline, CDR1 is LGHDT and CDR2 is YNNKEL (reference sequence). The length of the CDR3 is 15 residues.

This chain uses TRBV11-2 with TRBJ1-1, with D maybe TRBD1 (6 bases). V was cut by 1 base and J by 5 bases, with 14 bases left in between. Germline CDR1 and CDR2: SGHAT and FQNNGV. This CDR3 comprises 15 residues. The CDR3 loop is CASSLVAQGTTEAFF. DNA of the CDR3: TGTGCCAGCAGCTTAGTGGCGCAGGGGACAACTGAAGCTTTCTTT.

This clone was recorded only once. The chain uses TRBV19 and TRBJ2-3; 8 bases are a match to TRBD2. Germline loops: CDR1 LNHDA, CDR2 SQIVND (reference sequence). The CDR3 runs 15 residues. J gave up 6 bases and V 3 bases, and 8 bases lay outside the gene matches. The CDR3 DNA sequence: TGTGCCAGTAGTATTGGGGCGGGAGGCGGGGATACGCAGTATTTT. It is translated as CASSIGAGGGDTQYF.

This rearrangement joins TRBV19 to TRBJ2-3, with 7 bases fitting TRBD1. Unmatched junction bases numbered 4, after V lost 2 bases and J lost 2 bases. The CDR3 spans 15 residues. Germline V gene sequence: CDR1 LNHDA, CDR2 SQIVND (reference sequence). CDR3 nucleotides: TGTGCCAGTAGTATAATGGGACAGAACACAGATACGCAGTATTTT. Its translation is CASSIMGQNTDTQYF.

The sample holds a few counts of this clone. Written as DNA, the CDR3 is TGTGCCAGCAGCTGGACCAGGGACTTGAACACTGAAGCTTTCTTT. Its protein is CASSWTRDLNTEAFF. This chain joins TRBV5-5 and TRBJ1-1; D is possibly TRBD1 (5 bases). Trimming removed 3 bases from V and 0 bases from J, with 12 bases in between. The length of the CDR3 is 15 residues. Germline CDR1 is SGHKS and CDR2 is YYEKEE (reference sequence).

CDR3 bases: TGTGCCAGCAGCCCTGGAGGGCTAGCCAAAAACATTCAGTACTTC. Translated, it gives CASSPGGLAKNIQYF. This sequence joins TRBV5-4 and TRBJ2-4; D perhaps matches TRBD2 (6 bases). The CDR3 contains 15 residues. V was shortened by 4 bases and J by 0 bases, with 11 bases between the two germline ends. Germline V gene lookup returns CDR1 SGHNT and CDR2 YYREEE (reference sequence).

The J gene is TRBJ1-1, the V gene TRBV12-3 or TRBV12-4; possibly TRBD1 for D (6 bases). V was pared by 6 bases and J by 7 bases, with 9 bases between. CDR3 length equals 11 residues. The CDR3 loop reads CASSLTGEAFF. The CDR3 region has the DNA TGTGCCAGCAGCCTGACAGGTGAAGCTTTCTTT.

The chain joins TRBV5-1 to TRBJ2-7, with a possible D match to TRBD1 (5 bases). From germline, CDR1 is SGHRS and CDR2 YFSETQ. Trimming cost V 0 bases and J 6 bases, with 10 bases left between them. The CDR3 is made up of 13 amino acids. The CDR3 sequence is CASSLAGIAEQYF. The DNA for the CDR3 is TGCGCCAGCAGCTTGGCAGGGATCGCCGAGCAGTACTTC.